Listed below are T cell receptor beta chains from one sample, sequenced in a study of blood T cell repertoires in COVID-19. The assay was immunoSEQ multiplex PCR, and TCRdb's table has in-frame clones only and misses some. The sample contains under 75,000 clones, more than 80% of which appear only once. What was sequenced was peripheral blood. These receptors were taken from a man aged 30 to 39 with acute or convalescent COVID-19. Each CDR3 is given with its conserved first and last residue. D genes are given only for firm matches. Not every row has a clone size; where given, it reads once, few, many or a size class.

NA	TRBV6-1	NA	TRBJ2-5	TGTGCCAGCAGTGATTCTCTCCAAGAGACCCAGTACTTC	CASSDSLQETQYF
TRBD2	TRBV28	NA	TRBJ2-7	TGTGCCAGCAGTTTATCCGGGACTAGCAGACTCCACGAGCAGTACTTC	CASSLSGTSRLHEQYF
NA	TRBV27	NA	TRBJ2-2	TGTGCCAGCAGTAGGACCGGGACACTGAACACCGGGGAGCTGTTTTTT	CASSRTGTLNTGELFF
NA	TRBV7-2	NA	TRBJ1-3	TGTGCCAGCAGCTTAGTGGGGCAGTTCTCTGGAAACACCATATATTTT	CASSLVGQFSGNTIYF
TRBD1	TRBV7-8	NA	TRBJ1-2	TGTGCCAGCAGCTATACCCGGGACAGTAGCGGCTACACCTTC	CASSYTRDSSGYTF
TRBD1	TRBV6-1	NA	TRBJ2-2	TGTGCCAGCAGTCCCAGGGACAGAGACACCGGGGAGCTGTTTTTT	CASSPRDRDTGELFF
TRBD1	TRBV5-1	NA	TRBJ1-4	TGCGCCAGCAGTTACAGGGGAAGGGATGAAAAACTGTTTTTT	CASSYRGRDEKLFF
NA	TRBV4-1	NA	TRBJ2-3	TGCGCCAGCAGCCAAGAACAGCCGTTTAGCACAGATACGCAGTATTTT	CASSQEQPFSTDTQYF
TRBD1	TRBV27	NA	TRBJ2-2	TGTGCCAGCAGTTGGCGACAGGGGGCTAATCCGAACACCGGGGAGCTGTTTTTT	CASSWRQGANPNTGELFF
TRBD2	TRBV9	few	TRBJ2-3	TGTGCCAGCAGCGTAGGAAGGGGGGGTAGCGGGGTCACGTATACGCAGTATTTT	CASSVGRGGSGVTYTQYF
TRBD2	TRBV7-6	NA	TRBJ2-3	TGTGCCAGCAGCTCGGGGGGAGGTAGCACAGATACGCAGTATTTT	CASSSGGGSTDTQYF
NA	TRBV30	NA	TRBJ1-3	TGTGCCTGGAGGAGCTCTGGAAACACCATATATTTT	CAWRSSGNTIYF
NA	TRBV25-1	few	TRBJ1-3	TGTGCCAGCAGTGAATACGGTCCGAACTCTGGAAACACCATATATTTT	CASSEYGPNSGNTIYF
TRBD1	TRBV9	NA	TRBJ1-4	TGTGCCAGCAGTCGACAGGGCGTTAATGAAAAACTGTTTTTT	CASSRQGVNEKLFF
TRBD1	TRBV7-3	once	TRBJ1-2	TGTGCCAGCAGCCCAAACCCTGGGACAGGGAAGATGGGCTACACCTTC	CASSPNPGTGKMGYTF
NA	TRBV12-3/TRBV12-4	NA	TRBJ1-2	TGTGCCAGCAGTTTCGGGGCTAACTATGGCTACACCTTC	CASSFGANYGYTF
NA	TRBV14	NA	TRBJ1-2	TGTGCCAGCAGCCGACAGGACGGATTGGGCTATGGCTACACCTTC	CASSRQDGLGYGYTF
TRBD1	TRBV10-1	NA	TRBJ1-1	TGCGCCAGCAGTGAGTCGTACTTGGGGACAGTCGAGACTGAAGCTTTCTTT	CASSESYLGTVETEAFF
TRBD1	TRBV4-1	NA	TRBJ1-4	TGCGCCAGCAGTCGGACAGGGGGGAATGAAAAACTGTTTTTT	CASSRTGGNEKLFF
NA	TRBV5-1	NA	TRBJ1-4	TGCGCCAGCAGCTTGGCCGGTCGGCAGGGCGTTAATGAAAAACTGTTTTTT	CASSLAGRQGVNEKLFF
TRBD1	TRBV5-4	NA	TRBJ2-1	TGTGCCAGCAGCTCCCGGACAGGATACAATGAGCAGTTCTTC	CASSSRTGYNEQFF
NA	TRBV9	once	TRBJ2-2	TGTGCCAGCAGCAAGGGGGTTGGCACCGGGGAGCTGTTTTTT	CASSKGVGTGELFF
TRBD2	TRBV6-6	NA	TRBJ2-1	TGTGCCAGCCAAGTCCTAGCGGGGTACAATGAGCAGTTCTTC	CASQVLAGYNEQFF
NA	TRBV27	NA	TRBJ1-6	TGTGCCAGCAGTTTAGGCAGGGATCTCTCCTATAATTCACCCCTCCACTTT	CASSLGRDLSYNSPLHF
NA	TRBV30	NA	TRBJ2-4	TGTGCCTGGAGTCCCTTAGGGGGGGCGCGAGAAAACATTCAGTACTTC	CAWSPLGGARENIQYF
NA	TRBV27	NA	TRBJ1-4	TGTGCCAGCAGTTCTCGTTATGGACAGACTAATAATGAAAAACTGTTTTTT	CASSSRYGQTNNEKLFF
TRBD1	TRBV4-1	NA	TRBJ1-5	TGCGCCAGCAGCCAAGACCCACAGGGGAATCAGCCCCAGCATTTT	CASSQDPQGNQPQHF
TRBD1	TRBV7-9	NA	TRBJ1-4	TGTGCCAGCAGCTCAACCACCGGGACAGAAGTGGAAAAACTGTTTTTT	CASSSTTGTEVEKLFF
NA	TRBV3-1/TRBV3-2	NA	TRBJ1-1	TGTGCCAGCAGCCCCTTCTCCGGGAACACTGAAGCTTTCTTT	CASSPFSGNTEAFF
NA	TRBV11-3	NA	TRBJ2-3	TGTGCCAGCAGCCTAGAGGCGGCGGATACGCAGTATTTT	CASSLEAADTQYF
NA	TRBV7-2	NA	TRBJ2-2	TGTGCCAGCAGCCTCTCCAGGGGCCGGACCGGGGAGCTGTTTTTT	CASSLSRGRTGELFF
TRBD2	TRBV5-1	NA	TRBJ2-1	TGCGCCAGCAGCTTGGCCGGGTTCCTAGCTAGCGGGAGTATGGGCAATGAGCAGTTCTTC	CASSLAGFLASGSMGNEQFF
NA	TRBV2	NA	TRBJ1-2	TGTGCCAGCAGTGAACGGAACTATGGCTACACCTTC	CASSERNYGYTF
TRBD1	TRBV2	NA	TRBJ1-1	TGTGCCAGCAAAGACCCTCGGACAGGGAGAACTGAAGCTTTCTTT	CASKDPRTGRTEAFF
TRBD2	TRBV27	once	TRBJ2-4	TGTGCCAGCAGTCAACCGAGCGGGGGGGCCAAAAACATTCAGTACTTC	CASSQPSGGAKNIQYF
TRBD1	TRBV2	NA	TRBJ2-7	TGTGCCAGCAGTGAAGCTCCAGGGGACAGGTACGAGCAGTACTTC	CASSEAPGDRYEQYF
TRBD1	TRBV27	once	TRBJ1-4	TGTGCCAGCAGTTCCCAGGGGGCGGAAAAACTGTTTTTT	CASSSQGAEKLFF
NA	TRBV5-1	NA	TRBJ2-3	TGCGCCAGCAGCTTGGATGGGACTAGCACAGATACGCAGTATTTT	CASSLDGTSTDTQYF
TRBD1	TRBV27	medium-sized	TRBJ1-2	TGTGCCAGCAGTCTTAATATTGACAGGGTATCCTATGGCTACACCTTC	CASSLNIDRVSYGYTF
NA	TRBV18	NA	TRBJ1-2	TGTGCCAGCTCACCACAATCGCAGGAAGGCTATGGCTACACCTTC	CASSPQSQEGYGYTF
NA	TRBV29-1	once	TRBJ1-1	TGCAGCGTTGAAGAATCGAGGCGGTCGAACACTGAAGCTTTCTTT	CSVEESRRSNTEAFF
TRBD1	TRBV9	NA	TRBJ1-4	TGTGCCAGCAGCTATCGGACAGGCCTTCCTAATGAAAAACTGTTTTTT	CASSYRTGLPNEKLFF
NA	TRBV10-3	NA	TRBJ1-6	TGTGCCATCAGTGAGTCGACTCCGGCGTCGGCCCTCCACTTT	CAISESTPASALHF
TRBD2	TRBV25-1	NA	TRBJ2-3	TGTGCCAGCAGTGGTAGCGGGGGGGCAGATACGCAGTATTTT	CASSGSGGADTQYF